This T cell receptor (beta chain) came from a study of cytomegalovirus exposure and HLA in healthy donors. A note on this clone: The antigen is unknown.

Germline V gives CDR1 SGHRS, CDR2 YFSETQ. Trimming took off 7 bases at V and 6 bases at J, with 22 bases between the two ends. The CDR3 contains 15 residues. Overall study findings and caveats: The authors assumed roughly uniform sequencing depth across donors for presence/absence analyses. Most TCR sequences showed up rarely, but some public TCRs showed up in many donors.

Primers included in the PCR were 60 Vbeta and 13 Jbeta primers. The repertoire was sequenced with immunoSEQ multiplex PCR; TCRdb's copy has only in-frame clones and lacks some. The profile covers about 140,000 clones, with 82% appearing a single time and roughly 3.4% taken by the ten largest. The receptor was isolated from a man aged 18 to 35 in good health and CMV-seropositive. J is TRBJ2-5 and V is TRBV5-1, with D possibly matching TRBD1 (6 bases). The source material was PBMCs. Written as DNA, the CDR3 is TGCGCCAGCGGACCTTTAACAGGGCCAAAGAAGACCCAGTACTTC. Protein: CASGPLTGPKKTQYF.